Following are 26 T cell receptor beta chains from one sample sequenced in a study of CD8+ T cells in alopecia areata. cDNA reverse transcribed from extracted RNA served as the sequencing template. Sequenced by immunoSEQ multiplex PCR; TCRdb stores in-frame clones only, minus some. The sample has about 200,000 clones; around 64% are singletons. Specified treatment: oral pan-JAK inhibitor, 5-10 mg twice daily. Sequencing was performed on CD4+ T cells sorted from blood, taken around week 49, from a patient treated with tofacitinib. The receptors were sampled from a human donor with alopecia areata.

The V call is TRBV5-4, the J call TRBJ2-7; maybe TRBD2 (6 bases). The V and J ends lost 3 bases and 3 bases respectively, with 16 bases between them. This CDR3 is built from 15 residues. CDR1 is SGHNT, CDR2 YYREEE, per germline (reference sequence). The CDR3 nucleotides are TGTGCCAGCAGCTCTTCGGGACTGAGAAACTACGAGCAGTACTTC. This translates into CASSSSGLRNYEQYF.

This clone was detected only once. This sequence joins TRBV29-1 and TRBJ2-7, with 8 nucleotides matching TRBD1. CDR3 length equals 14 residues. Germline trimming cut 4 bases from V and 0 bases from J; bases unmatched to any gene: 5. Germline V gene lookup returns CDR1 SQVTM and CDR2 ANQGSEA. CDR3 amino acids: CSVVEQGDSYEQYF. DNA of the CDR3: TGCAGCGTTGTGGAACAGGGGGACTCCTACGAGCAGTACTTC.

J is TRBJ1-6 and V is TRBV5-1, with TRBD1 matching 7 bases. Germline-derived CDR1 and CDR2 are SGHRS and YFSETQ. The length of the CDR3 is 15 residues. J gave up 9 bases and V 3 bases, and 9 bases lay outside the gene matches. CDR3 sequence (DNA): TGCGCCAGCAGCTCTACAGGGGTCCAACGTTCACCCCTCCACTTT. Its translation is CASSSTGVQRSPLHF.

CDR3 nucleotide sequence: TGTGCCAGCAGCTTAGTGATAGGACAGGGGGACTATGGCTACACCTTC. Amino acids: CASSLVIGQGDYGYTF. The V and J genes are TRBV7-2 and TRBJ1-2; TRBD1 agrees at 10 bases. With V trimmed by 1 base and J by 3 bases, 5 bases remained unmatched. The CDR3 is made up of 16 amino acids. Germline assignment: CDR1 SGHTA and CDR2 FQGNSA.

The chain couples TRBV7-9 to TRBJ1-1; D not resolved. Between the trimmed V and J ends, which lost 4 bases and 7 bases, there was a span of 13 bases. The CDR3 spans 13 residues. Per germline, CDR1 SEHNR and CDR2 FQNEAQ (reference sequence). The CDR3 sequence: CASSYWTNLEAFF. The CDR3 DNA sequence: TGTGCCAGCAGCTACTGGACTAATCTTGAAGCTTTCTTT.

The chain recombines TRBV5-6 with TRBJ2-4, with TRBD1 identical over 7 bases. After removal of 4 bases from V and 8 bases from J, the junction contained 6 bases not matched to a gene. Germline V gene lookup returns CDR1 SGHDT and CDR2 YYEEEE. The CDR3 has 13 residues. The CDR3 is CASSLEQGYIQYF. CDR3 nucleotides: TGTGCCAGCAGCCTGGAACAGGGGTACATTCAGTACTTC.

This rearrangement joins TRBV11-2 to TRBJ2-1; TRBD2 is a possible D gene (6 bases). V lost 4 bases and J 6 bases, leaving 19 bases between the germline ends. CDR3 length: 16 residues. CDR1 SGHAT and CDR2 FQNNGV come from the germline V gene. The CDR3 here is CASSSYPGVISNEQFF. The CDR3 bases are TGTGCCAGCAGCTCCTACCCGGGGGTAATCTCCAATGAGCAGTTCTTC.

There are a few counts of this clone. The chain is built from TRBV29-1 and TRBJ1-1; D possibly corresponds to TRBD1 (5 bases). The germline V and J ends were trimmed by 6 bases and 0 bases, with 17 bases remaining between them. The CDR3 length is 15 residues. The germline gives CDR1 SQVTM, CDR2 ANQGSEA. The CDR3 nucleotides read TGCAGCGTGTCATCGGGGACTCGATTGAACACTGAAGCTTTCTTT. Its protein is CSVSSGTRLNTEAFF.

This clone was seen just once. This chain connects TRBV2 to TRBJ2-3; 13 nucleotides line up with TRBD2. There are 18 residues in the CDR3. From germline, CDR1 is SNHLY and CDR2 FYNNEI. V dropped 6 bases and J dropped 3; count of bases not matched to a gene: 12. The CDR3 DNA reads as TGTGCCAGCAGGCGGGGACTAGCGGGGTCCCGAGGGACAGATACGCAGTATTTT. Protein sequence: CASRRGLAGSRGTDTQYF.

The chain carries TRBV5-1 and TRBJ2-7, with 7 nucleotides matching TRBD1. The germline V gene encodes CDR1 SGHRS and CDR2 YFSETQ. J was trimmed by 2 bases and V by 2 bases; bases with no gene match: 4. The CDR3 length is 14 residues. The CDR3 DNA reads as TGCGCCAGCAGCTTACAGGGGCCAGCCTACGAGCAGTACTTC. This encodes CASSLQGPAYEQYF. The full variable domain, its missing parts supplied by reference TRBV5-1 and TRBJ2-7, is KAGVTQTPRYLIKTRGQQVTLSCSPISGHRSVSWYQQTPGQGLQFLFEYFSETQRNKGNFPGRFSGRQFSNSRSEMNVSTLELGDSALYLCASSLQGPAYEQYFGPGTRLTVT.

The chain couples TRBV29-1 to TRBJ1-3; possibly TRBD1 for D (6 bases). The CDR3 spans 13 residues. CDR1 and CDR2 from the germline V gene are SQVTM and ANQGSEA. Trimming pared 7 bases from V and 1 base from J, leaving 11 bases between. The CDR3 DNA reads TGCAGCGCTAGCCAGGGGTCTGGAAACACCATATATTTT. Amino acid sequence: CSASQGSGNTIYF.

This rearrangement joins TRBV5-4 to TRBJ2-3, with 10 positions matching TRBD2. The CDR3 runs 15 residues. Germline lookup yields CDR1 SGHNT and CDR2 YYREEE (reference sequence). With 5 bases clipped from V and 2 bases from J, the junction kept 5 bases outside the gene matches. The CDR3 sequence: CASSPSGGYTDTQYF. The DNA for the CDR3 is TGTGCCAGCAGTCCTAGCGGGGGATACACAGATACGCAGTATTTT. Combining the CDR3 with reference TRBV5-4 and TRBJ2-3 gives the whole variable domain ETGVTQSPTHLIKTRGQQVTLRCSSQSGHNTVSWYQQALGQGPQFIFQYYREEENGRGNFPPRFSGLQFPNYSSELNVNALELDDSALYLCASSPSGGYTDTQYFGPGTRLTVL.

The genes are TRBV9 and TRBJ1-5, with D possibly matching TRBD1 (5 bases). Germline V CDR1 and CDR2: SGDLS, YYNGEE. This CDR3 region has 14 residues. With 0 bases removed from V and 6 bases from J, the gap between germline ends came to 10 bases. CDR3 in DNA: TGTGCCAGCAGCGTAGCGGCAGGGACTCAGCCCCAGCATTTT. This gives the protein CASSVAAGTQPQHF.

This chain links TRBV29-1 with TRBJ2-2, with a possible D match to TRBD1 (6 bases). Trimming left V 7 bases short and J 0 bases short, with 9 bases between. Looked up from germline, CDR1 is SQVTM and CDR2 is ANQGSEA. This CDR3 is built from 13 residues. CDR3 sequence (DNA): TGCAGCGCCGGGACAACGAACACCGGGGAGCTGTTTTTT. Its protein is CSAGTTNTGELFF.

The chain links TRBV6-1 to TRBJ2-2, with unresolved D. Germline lookup yields CDR1 MNHNS and CDR2 SASEGT. The length of the CDR3 is 12 residues. V was shortened by 5 bases and J by 12 bases, with 13 bases between the two germline ends. The CDR3 DNA follows: TGTGCCAGCAGTTCTCTCGACAAGAAGCTGTTTTTT. Amino acid sequence: CASSSLDKKLFF.

V and J are TRBV5-1 and TRBJ1-4; 7 nucleotides line up with TRBD1. J gave up 4 bases and V 0 bases, and 6 bases lay outside the gene matches. The length of the CDR3 is 16 residues. Germline V lookup: CDR1 SGHRS, CDR2 YFSETQ. CDR3: CASSLARQGINEKLFF. The CDR3 nucleotides are TGCGCCAGCAGCTTGGCCCGACAGGGTATTAATGAAAAACTGTTTTTT.

The chain joins TRBV5-1 to TRBJ2-7; tentatively, D is TRBD1 (5 bases). The CDR3 sequence is 12 residues long. CDR1 and CDR2 from the germline V gene are SGHRS and YFSETQ. The V and J ends lost 5 bases and 6 bases respectively, with 12 bases between them. CDR3 nucleotides: TGCGCCAGCAGTTTCCCAGGGTCCGAGCAGTACTTC. Translated: CASSFPGSEQYF. The whole variable domain, remainder taken from reference TRBV5-1 and TRBJ2-7, is KAGVTQTPRYLIKTRGQQVTLSCSPISGHRSVSWYQQTPGQGLQFLFEYFSETQRNKGNFPGRFSGRQFSNSRSEMNVSTLELGDSALYLCASSFPGSEQYFGPGTRLTVT.

CDR3 nucleotides: TGTGCCAGCAGAAAGGGTCTCGACAGGGGCCCTATTGGCTACACCTTC. It encodes CASRKGLDRGPIGYTF. This sequence joins TRBV2 and TRBJ1-2; TRBD1 matches at 8 bases. CDR1 and CDR2 (germline): SNHLY, FYNNEI. V was clipped by 6 bases and J by 7 bases; unmatched bases: 16. The CDR3 totals 16 residues.

The rearrangement links TRBV5-1 to TRBJ2-6; 7 positions agree with TRBD1. The CDR3 length is 19 residues. The J segment lost 0 bases and the V segment lost 0 bases, leaving 9 bases of the junction unmatched. Germline-derived CDR1 and CDR2 are SGHRS and YFSETQ. The CDR3 region has the DNA TGCGCCAGCAGCTTGGCCCGGACAGGCTTGAGCTCTGGGGCCAACGTCCTGACTTTC. This codes for CASSLARTGLSSGANVLTF.

The chain carries TRBV5-1 and TRBJ1-1, with D perhaps matching TRBD1 (6 bases). Germline V gene sequence: CDR1 SGHRS, CDR2 YFSETQ. Trimming removed 0 bases from V and 4 bases from J, with 16 bases in between. This CDR3 contains 16 residues. The DNA of the CDR3 is TGCGCCAGCAGCTTGGCCTCGGCAGGGGTTGGCACTGAAGCTTTCTTT. Protein sequence: CASSLASAGVGTEAFF.

In its sample, this clone was seen once. Additional DNA sequences in this sample encode the identical CDR3. This chain connects TRBV30 to TRBJ1-1, with D possibly being TRBD1 (5 bases). V was cut by 4 bases and J by 7 bases, with 7 bases left in between. The CDR3 is 10 amino acids. Germline CDR1 is GTSNPN and CDR2 is SVGIG (reference sequence). DNA of the CDR3: TGTGCCTGGATTCAGGGTGAAGCTTTCTTT. Its translation: CAWIQGEAFF.

V gene TRBV9 combines with J gene TRBJ2-5; D call uncertain. Germline CDR1 is SGDLS and CDR2 is YYNGEE. The CDR3 is 14 amino acids. V was pared by 0 bases and J by 1 base, with 7 bases between. The CDR3 DNA reads TGTGCCAGCAGCGTAGGGTTCCCCCAAGAGACCCAGTACTTC. This encodes CASSVGFPQETQYF.

There are a few counts of this clone. The chain uses TRBV12-5 and TRBJ2-1; D perhaps matches TRBD2 (6 bases). Trimming removed 5 bases at V and 6 bases at J, with 14 bases between. The CDR3 sequence is 14 residues long. CDR1 LGHNT and CDR2 FRNRAP come from the germline V gene. CDR3 residues: CASGPGTLFNEQFF. The CDR3 DNA sequence: TGTGCTAGTGGTCCAGGGACTTTGTTCAATGAGCAGTTCTTC. Complete variable domain (other parts from reference TRBV12-5 and TRBJ2-1): DARVTQTPRHKVTEMGQEVTMRCQPILGHNTVFWYRQTMMQGLELLAYFRNRAPLDDSGMPKDRFSAEMPDATLATLKIQPSEPRDSAVYFCASGPGTLFNEQFFGPGTRLTVL.

Worth noting for this clone: Germline is not matched at one junction end, which may reflect a read error. CDR3 DNA sequence: TGTGCCAGTAGTATAGGTCAGACAGGTACGCAGTATTTT. Its translation: CASSIGQTGTQYF. This chain joins TRBV19 and TRBJ2-3; a weak D match, TRBD1 (6 bases). The CDR3 totals 13 residues. In germline, CDR1 is LNHDA, CDR2 SQIVND (reference sequence).

V and J are TRBV23-1 and TRBJ2-5, with 9 bases that match TRBD2. TRBV23-1 is identified as an open reading frame with a role that is uncertain. The V and J ends lost 0 bases and 1 base, in that order; junction bases with no gene match: 6. The CDR3 loop spans 17 amino acids. CDR3 protein: CASSQSGRGGPQETQYF. Here the CDR3 DNA reads TGCGCCAGCAGTCAATCGGGGCGGGGGGGACCCCAAGAGACCCAGTACTTC.

The chain joins TRBV29-1 to TRBJ1-1; no firm D call. The germline CDR1 and CDR2 sequences are SQVTM and ANQGSEA. This CDR3 has 13 residues. The germline V and J ends were trimmed by 5 bases and 1 base, with 11 bases remaining between them. The CDR3 region has the DNA TGCAGCGTTTTAGGGCTAGCGAACACTGAAGCTTTCTTT. It is translated as CSVLGLANTEAFF.